Below, 9 T cell receptor beta chains from the same sample are listed, as sequenced in a study of PD-L1 blockade in urothelial cancer. Here immunoSEQ multiplex PCR was the method, and the copy in TCRdb shows in-frame clones only, minus some. The table shows roughly 24,000 clones, with approximately 86% occurring only once. Sequenced here: PBMCs, sampled around atezolizumab (anti-PD-L1) treatment. Every receptor here comes from a man between 60 and 70 years old with urothelial cancer.

The chain has TRBV28 and TRBJ1-1; D ambiguous. The CDR3 spans 14 residues. Germline lookup yields CDR1 MDHEN and CDR2 SYDVKM. Trimming pared 5 bases from V and 11 bases from J, leaving 21 bases between. CDR3 coding DNA: TGTGCCAGCAGTCCGCCCGTGGGCACCGGTCCGGCTTTCTTT. This encodes CASSPPVGTGPAFF.

The chain employs TRBV4-2 and TRBJ1-2; 7 positions agree with TRBD1. The CDR3 runs to 14 residues. Losses at the gene ends were 3 bases for V and 4 bases for J; bases not matched to a gene: 5. From germline, CDR1 is LGHNA and CDR2 YNFKEQ. The DNA for the CDR3 is TGTGCCAGCAGCCATGAGGGACAGCTCTATGGCTACACCTTC. The encoded protein is CASSHEGQLYGYTF.

The V and J genes are TRBV9 and TRBJ2-3; D remains unclear. V dropped 2 bases and J dropped 6 bases, with 7 bases sitting between them. The CDR3 has 12 residues. Germline V CDR1 and CDR2: SGDLS, YYNGEE. The CDR3 sequence: CASSVRLDTQYF. CDR3 DNA sequence: TGTGCCAGCAGCGTCCGGTTGGATACGCAGTATTTT.

The rearrangement joins TRBV13 to TRBJ1-2; 7 bases match TRBD1. Germline trimming cut 4 bases from V and 8 bases from J; bases unmatched to any gene: 10. Germline values: CDR1 PRHDT, CDR2 FYEKMQ (reference sequence). This CDR3 is built from 14 residues. CDR3 DNA: TGTGCCAGCAGCTCCGGACAGGCCGTTAGCGGCTACACCTTC. Amino acids: CASSSGQAVSGYTF.

The rearrangement links TRBV5-1 to TRBJ1-3; D is unclear. In germline, CDR1 is SGHRS, CDR2 YFSETQ. This CDR3 is built from 13 residues. Trimming pared 4 bases from V and 0 bases from J, leaving 5 bases between. CDR3 sequence reads: CASSEISGNTIYF. Written as DNA, the CDR3 is TGCGCCAGCAGCGAGATCTCTGGAAACACCATATATTTT.

The V and J genes are TRBV30 and TRBJ1-5; 9 bases agree with TRBD1. The CDR3 length is 15 residues. The germline V gene encodes CDR1 GTSNPN and CDR2 SVGIG (reference sequence). Trimming took 2 bases from V and 4 from J; bases not matched to a gene: 6. The CDR3: CAWSLGQGFNQPQHF. The CDR3 DNA follows: TGTGCCTGGAGTTTGGGACAGGGATTTAATCAGCCCCAGCATTTT.

This sequence joins TRBV7-2 and TRBJ2-2; 9 positions agree with TRBD2. V dropped 2 bases and J dropped 7; count of bases not matched to a gene: 11. The CDR3 has 17 amino acids. Looked up from germline, CDR1 is SGHTA and CDR2 is FQGNSA. The CDR3 DNA sequence: TGTGCCAGCAGCTTAAGTATCAGCGGGGGGTCGCACGGGGAGCTGTTTTTT. Protein: CASSLSISGGSHGELFF.

The chain employs TRBV14 and TRBJ2-6; 9 bases map to TRBD1. V trimming: 3 bases; J trimming: 0 bases; junction bases outside the gene matches: 9. The germline CDR1 and CDR2 sequences are SGHDN and FVKESK. The CDR3 is 19 residues long. The CDR3 protein is CASSHIRDRALSGANVLTF. The CDR3 nucleotides are TGTGCCAGCAGCCACATCCGGGACAGGGCCCTCTCTGGGGCCAACGTCCTGACTTTC.

J is TRBJ1-2 and V is TRBV11-2; weak D call: TRBD1 (5 bases). V lost 5 bases and J 4 bases, leaving 17 bases between the germline ends. CDR1 SGHAT and CDR2 FQNNGV come from the germline V gene. The CDR3 has 15 amino acids. Here the CDR3 reads CASSPELTAGYGYTF. Here the CDR3 DNA reads TGTGCCAGCAGCCCCGAACTGACAGCTGGCTATGGCTACACCTTC.